The 13 T cell receptor beta chains presented below share a single source sample, sequenced in a study of CD8 T cells in ankylosing spondylitis. Points from the study as a whole: Characteristic of ankylosing spondylitis blood, it appeared, was a TCR beta motif comprising eight highly homologous variants.

In TCRdb, the 5' RACE reads were re-called with MiXCR into one record per CDR3 protein. The table includes 750,000 to 850,000 distinct CDR3 sequences, 12% detected once. The antigens for these receptors are not known. The sequenced sample consisted of blood, either unsorted or a sorted T cell fraction (not recorded which). The receptor set was obtained from a male donor with ankylosing spondylitis.

This clonotype was counted only a few times. The J gene is TRBJ2-1, the V gene TRBV19; 12 bases map to TRBD1. The CDR3 is 17 residues long. Germline lookup yields CDR1 LNHDA and CDR2 SQIVND (reference sequence). Trimming at V came to 3 bases and at J to 7 bases, leaving 10 bases not matched to a gene. Here the CDR3 DNA reads TGTGCCAGTAGTATTTTTGGGACAGGGGGCGTTGGTAATGAGCAGTTCTTC. This gives the protein CASSIFGTGGVGNEQFF.

The rearrangement links TRBV5-1 to TRBJ2-1; possibly TRBD2 for D (6 bases). The V gene's germline CDR1 is SGHRS and CDR2 YFSETQ. This CDR3 spans 16 amino acids. V was clipped by 2 bases and J by 0 bases, with 12 bases between them. CDR3 DNA sequence: TGCGCCAGCAGCTTCCTCGGGGGAAGCTCCTACAATGAGCAGTTCTTC. Its translation: CASSFLGGSSYNEQFF.

This clonotype was counted ten times or more. This sequence joins TRBV20-1 and TRBJ2-1; D is unclear. There are 14 residues in the CDR3. Between the trimmed V and J ends, which lost 4 bases and 2 bases, there was a span of 12 bases. Germline assignment: CDR1 DFQATT and CDR2 SNEGSKA (reference sequence). The CDR3, as DNA: TGCAGTGCTAATGTCCGCCCCCCCTACAATGAGCAGTTCTTC. This codes for CSANVRPPYNEQFF.

This clonotype appeared many times. The genes are TRBV6-5 and TRBJ2-2; D is perhaps TRBD1 or TRBD2 (5 bases each). Germline assignment: CDR1 MNHEY and CDR2 SVGAGI. Trimming pared 4 bases from V and 9 bases from J, leaving 18 bases between. This CDR3 has 15 residues. The chain's CDR3 is CASSSRNSPGRELFF. CDR3 coding DNA: TGTGCCAGCAGTTCAAGGAACTCACCGGGACGGGAGCTGTTTTTT.

The gene calls are TRBV7-2 and TRBJ1-3, with no clear D. The CDR3 contains 14 residues. Germline V gives CDR1 SGHTA, CDR2 FQGNSA. V lost 6 bases and J 8 bases, leaving 17 bases between the germline ends. The CDR3 DNA is TGTGCCAGCAGTTCCACACGGGCCGTCGACACCATATATTTT. It specifies CASSSTRAVDTIYF. Full variable domain (remainder filled in from reference TRBV7-2 and TRBJ1-3): GAGVSQSPSNKVTEKGKDVELRCDPISGHTALYWYRQSLGQGLEFLIYFQGNSAPDKSGLPSDRFSAERTGGSVSTLTIQRTQQEDSAVYLCASSSTRAVDTIYFGEGSWLTVV.

This clonotype was counted ten times or more. This chain links TRBV29-1 with TRBJ2-7, with TRBD1 matching over 7 bases. The CDR3 has 11 residues. V shed 7 bases, J shed 5 bases, and the junction held 5 bases outside the gene matches. CDR1 and CDR2 (germline): SQVTM, ANQGSEA. The CDR3 sequence: CSAGQADEQYF. The CDR3 bases are TGCAGCGCAGGACAGGCTGACGAGCAGTACTTC.

J is TRBJ2-5 and V is TRBV28; 11 nucleotides align to TRBD2. Germline loops: CDR1 MDHEN, CDR2 SYDVKM. The CDR3 runs to 16 residues. V gave up 4 bases and J gave up 2 bases; unmatched junction bases: 6. This chain's CDR3 is CASSSRLAGRQETQYF. The CDR3 DNA reads TGTGCCAGCAGTTCCCGACTAGCGGGACGGCAAGAGACCCAGTACTTC. Based on the CDR3 plus reference TRBV28 and TRBJ2-5, the full variable domain is DVKVTQSSRYLVKRTGEKVFLECVQDMDHENMFWYRQDPGLGLRLIYFSYDVKMKEKGDIPEGYSVSREKKERFSLILESASTNQTSMYLCASSSRLAGRQETQYFGPGTRLLVL.

This clonotype was observed a few times. V is TRBV6-2 or TRBV6-3 and J is TRBJ2-1; D is unresolved. Trimming removed 5 bases at V and 8 bases at J, with 10 bases between. Germline V lookup: CDR1 MNHEY, CDR2 SVGEGT. The CDR3 has 12 amino acids. CDR3 in DNA: TGTGCCAGCAGTCACCGTCAAGATGAGCAGTTCTTC. Amino acid sequence: CASSHRQDEQFF.

This CDR3 is CASSFSGTGEGYTF. The CDR3 coding sequence is TGCGCCAGCAGCTTTTCCGGGACAGGGGAAGGCTACACCTTC. The chain carries TRBV5-1 and TRBJ1-2; 10 nucleotides align to TRBD1. V trimming: 2 bases; J trimming: 8 bases; junction bases outside the gene matches: 6. The CDR3 runs to 14 residues. Germline V gives CDR1 SGHRS, CDR2 YFSETQ.

This chain uses TRBV20-1 with TRBJ2-7; D not resolved. V lost 4 bases to trimming and J lost 2 bases, with 9 bases between them. This CDR3 has 12 amino acids. Germline CDR1 DFQATT, CDR2 SNEGSKA (reference sequence). The CDR3 loop reads CSATTPAYEQYF. The CDR3 DNA follows: TGCAGTGCTACGACACCAGCCTACGAGCAGTACTTC.

The chain has TRBV7-8 and TRBJ2-7; the D call may be TRBD1 or TRBD2 (7 bases each). Deletions cut 4 bases from V and 3 bases from J, with 19 bases between. CDR1 and CDR2 (germline): SGHVS, FQNEAQ. The CDR3 is made up of 16 amino acids. CDR3 nucleotides: TGTGCCAGCAGCTCAACGACAGGGAGGGACCACTACGAGCAGTACTTC. Translation gives CASSSTTGRDHYEQYF.

This chain links TRBV10-1 with TRBJ1-2; D not resolved. Per the germline V gene, CDR1 is WNHNN and CDR2 is SYGVQD (reference sequence). V lost 3 bases and J 4 bases, leaving 9 bases between the germline ends. The CDR3 covers 13 residues. The CDR3: CASSEVPFYGYTF. For the CDR3, the DNA is TGCGCCAGCAGTGAAGTGCCATTCTATGGCTACACCTTC.

This clonotype was recorded many times. The chain combines TRBV4-2 with TRBJ2-7; 9 bases map to TRBD1. With 3 bases clipped from V and 7 bases from J, the junction kept 7 bases outside the gene matches. Germline V gene sequence: CDR1 LGHNA, CDR2 YNFKEQ. CDR3 length: 14 residues. CDR3 DNA sequence: TGTGCCAGCAGCCACCCCGGGACAGGGAAAGAGCAGTACTTC. Encoded protein: CASSHPGTGKEQYF.